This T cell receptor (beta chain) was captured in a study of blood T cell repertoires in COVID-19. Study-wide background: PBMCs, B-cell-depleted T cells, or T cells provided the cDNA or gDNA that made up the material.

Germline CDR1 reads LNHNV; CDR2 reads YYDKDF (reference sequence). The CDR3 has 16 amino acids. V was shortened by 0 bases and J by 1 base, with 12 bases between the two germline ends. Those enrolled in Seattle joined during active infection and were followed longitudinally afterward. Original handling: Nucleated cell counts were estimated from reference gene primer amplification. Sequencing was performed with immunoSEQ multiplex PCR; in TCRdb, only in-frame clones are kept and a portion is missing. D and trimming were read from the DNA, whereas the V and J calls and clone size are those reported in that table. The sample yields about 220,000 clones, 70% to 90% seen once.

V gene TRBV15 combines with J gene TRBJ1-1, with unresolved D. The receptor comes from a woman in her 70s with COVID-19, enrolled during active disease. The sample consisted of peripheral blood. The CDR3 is CATSRDPGWENTEAFF. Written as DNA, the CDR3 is TGTGCCACCAGCAGAGATCCGGGGTGGGAGAACACTGAAGCTTTCTTT.